A single sample is the source of the 23 T cell receptor beta chains below, sequenced in a study of T cells in Graves' hyperthyroidism and ophthalmopathy. Amplification of TCR beta CDR3 regions used RNA as the template. Primed by the HTBI set, a first-round RT-PCR was run on the TCR CDR3. Each CDR3 protein gets one entry after TCRdb re-called the multiplex PCR reads with MiXCR. This table holds under 700,000 distinct CDR3 sequences, over 15% found once. Sample: blood. These receptors were collected from a woman between 18 and 29 years old with Graves' hyperthyroidism.

In its sample, this clonotype was seen a few times. The rearrangement joins TRBV18 to TRBJ2-2; D possibly corresponds to TRBD1 (5 bases). The germline V and J ends were trimmed by 3 bases and 0 bases, with 8 bases remaining between them. This CDR3 region has 15 residues. Per the germline V gene, CDR1 is KGHSH and CDR2 is LQKENI. This chain's CDR3 is CASSPDSANTGELFF. The CDR3 coding sequence is TGTGCCAGCTCACCCGACAGCGCGAACACCGGGGAGCTGTTTTTT.

This clonotype has at least ten counts. CDR3 nucleotide sequence: TGTGCCAGCAGCTTAGCCCCAGGGACCTACGAGCAGTACTTC. This gives the protein CASSLAPGTYEQYF. The chain couples TRBV11-2 to TRBJ2-7, with a possible D match to TRBD1 (5 bases). The germline V and J ends were trimmed by 1 base and 2 bases, with 9 bases remaining between them. Germline V gives CDR1 SGHAT, CDR2 FQNNGV. This CDR3 spans 14 amino acids.

This clonotype was seen only a few times. The V and J genes are TRBV27 and TRBJ1-6; TRBD1 aligns across 7 bases. V trimming: 7 bases; J trimming: 6 bases; junction bases outside the gene matches: 6. The germline CDR1 and CDR2 sequences are MNHEY and SMNVEV (reference sequence). There are 14 residues in the CDR3. As DNA, the CDR3 is TGTGCCAGCAACTTGGAGGGGGCTAATTCACCCCTCCACTTT. Translating it yields CASNLEGANSPLHF.

The chain links TRBV6-2 or TRBV6-3 to TRBJ2-3, with a possible D match to TRBD2 (6 bases). The CDR3 loop spans 15 amino acids. The V gene's germline CDR1 is MNHEY and CDR2 SVGEGT. Trimming pared 4 bases from V and 4 bases from J, leaving 15 bases between. CDR3 residues: CASSWSGGGSDTQYF. The CDR3, as DNA: TGTGCCAGCAGTTGGTCCGGGGGTGGGTCAGATACGCAGTATTTT.

The table lists this clonotype with a few counts. This sequence joins TRBV5-1 and TRBJ2-2, with 8 nucleotides matching TRBD1. The CDR3 totals 17 residues. V shed 6 bases and J 1 base; nucleotides not matched to a gene: 11. Germline CDR1 and CDR2: SGHRS and YFSETQ. The CDR3: CASNPMGTGKNTGELFF. The CDR3 DNA is TGCGCCAGCAACCCTATGGGGACAGGAAAGAACACCGGGGAGCTGTTTTTT.

About this clonotype itself: A junction boundary mismatches the germline segment, possibly from a read error. The gene calls are TRBV20-1 and TRBJ1-6; 9 bases agree with TRBD1. The CDR3 extends over 15 amino acids. Germline V CDR1 and CDR2: DFQATT, SNEGSKA (reference sequence). CDR3 region: CSTRRGRDRVSPLHF. CDR3 nucleotide sequence: TGCAGTACTAGGAGGGGCCGGGACAGGGTTTCACCCCTCCACTTT.

V is TRBV5-4 and J is TRBJ2-2; D is perhaps TRBD1 (5 bases). Trimming left V 3 bases short and J 6 bases short, with 6 bases between. CDR1 is SGHNT, CDR2 YYREEE, per germline (reference sequence). The CDR3 has 12 amino acids. The CDR3 DNA reads as TGTGCCAGCAGCTCCAGGGCCGGGGAGCTGTTTTTT. This gives the protein CASSSRAGELFF.

The rearrangement uses TRBV28 and TRBJ1-5, with TRBD1 matching 8 bases. This CDR3 is 13 amino acids long. The germline gives CDR1 MDHEN, CDR2 SYDVKM. V trimming: 6 bases; J trimming: 7 bases; junction bases outside the gene matches: 5. CDR3 residues: CASSITGGQPQHF. CDR3 bases: TGTGCCAGCAGCATAACAGGGGGACAGCCCCAGCATTTT.

This clonotype was seen a few times. The chain uses TRBV12-3 or TRBV12-4 and TRBJ1-3; D possibly corresponds to TRBD1 (5 bases). The CDR3 is 17 amino acids. Trimming took off 3 bases at V and 0 bases at J, with 15 bases between the two ends. The CDR3 DNA reads TGTGCCAGCAGTTTTACGGGGCGGTTGAGCTCTGGAAACACCATATATTTT. Translation gives CASSFTGRLSSGNTIYF.

The table lists this clonotype with a few counts. The CDR3 nucleotides read TGTGCCAGCAGCTTAGCGGTCAGAGGGACTAGCGGGGGGTCACACAATGAGCAGTTCTTC. Translating gives CASSLAVRGTSGGSHNEQFF. The chain couples TRBV11-2 to TRBJ2-1; 15 nucleotides line up with TRBD2. The J segment lost 5 bases and the V segment lost 1 base, leaving 12 bases of the junction unmatched. The CDR3 consists of 20 residues. Germline V gives CDR1 SGHAT, CDR2 FQNNGV.

This clonotype was picked up a small number of times. The chain carries TRBV10-3 and TRBJ2-6; no reliable D call. Germline V gene sequence: CDR1 ENHRY, CDR2 SYGVKD. V lost 6 bases to trimming and J lost 9 bases, with 6 bases between them. The CDR3 runs 11 residues. CDR3 sequence reads: CAIRGNNVLTF. CDR3 DNA sequence: TGTGCCATCAGGGGAAACAACGTCCTGACTTTC.

The chain recombines TRBV18 with TRBJ2-7, with D tentatively TRBD2 (6 bases). V was cut by 3 bases and J by 3 bases, with 18 bases left in between. Germline V gene sequence: CDR1 KGHSH, CDR2 LQKENI. This CDR3 region has 16 residues. In DNA, the CDR3 is TGTGCCAGCTCACCCCTGGGGATGGGGACTTTCTACGAGCAGTACTTC. It is translated as CASSPLGMGTFYEQYF. Full variable domain (missing parts from reference TRBV18 and TRBJ2-7): NAGVMQNPRHLVRRRGQEARLRCSPMKGHSHVYWYRQLPEEGLKFMVYLQKENIIDESGMPKERFSAEFPKEGPSILRIQQVVRGDSAAYFCASSPLGMGTFYEQYFGPGTRLTVT.

Ten or more counts support this clonotype. V is TRBV3-1 and J is TRBJ1-2; D gene unclear. V was cut by 4 bases and J by 2 bases, with 17 bases left in between. The CDR3 extends over 16 amino acids. CDR1 is LGHDT, CDR2 YNNKEL, per germline (reference sequence). CDR3 protein: CASSPRRIPGNYGYTF. In DNA form, the CDR3 reads TGTGCCAGCAGCCCACGGCGCATACCGGGAAACTATGGCTACACCTTC.

This clonotype was seen a few times. J is TRBJ2-2 and V is TRBV2; 8 bases map to TRBD1. Germline trimming cut 6 bases from V and 3 bases from J; bases unmatched to any gene: 12. The CDR3 spans 17 residues. Germline loops: CDR1 SNHLY, CDR2 FYNNEI. The CDR3 here is CASSLTTGGRHTGELFF. The DNA of the CDR3 is TGTGCCAGCAGCCTAACTACAGGGGGGCGTCACACCGGGGAGCTGTTTTTT.

The chain couples TRBV4-3 to TRBJ2-7; D uncertain. Trimming shortened V by 4 bases and J by 2 bases, and 9 bases separated the two germline ends. The germline V gene encodes CDR1 LGHNA and CDR2 YSLEER. This CDR3 has 13 residues. This CDR3 is CASSPYPAYEQYF. The DNA for the CDR3 is TGCGCCAGCAGCCCTTATCCGGCCTACGAGCAGTACTTC.

The chain has TRBV13 and TRBJ1-3; the match to TRBD1 covers 10 bases. The CDR3 is made up of 17 amino acids. Germline trimming cut 0 bases from V and 3 bases from J; bases unmatched to any gene: 5. Germline V gene lookup returns CDR1 PRHDT and CDR2 FYEKMQ (reference sequence). The CDR3 reads CASSLGLGTGDGNTIYF. CDR3 DNA sequence: TGTGCCAGCAGCTTAGGCCTGGGGACAGGGGATGGAAACACCATATATTTT.

The V call is TRBV12-3 or TRBV12-4, the J call TRBJ2-4; a possible D gene is TRBD1 (5 bases). There are 12 residues in the CDR3. V was cut by 6 bases and J by 5 bases, with 8 bases left in between. Here the CDR3 DNA reads TGTGCCAGCAGACTGGGGCAAAACATTCAGTACTTC. It specifies CASRLGQNIQYF.

This clonotype was observed a few times. The chain carries TRBV30 and TRBJ1-6; D ambiguous. The CDR3 is made up of 16 amino acids. Per the germline V gene, CDR1 is GTSNPN and CDR2 is SVGIG (reference sequence). The V gene lost 1 base and the J gene lost 10 bases, with 20 bases spanning the gap. The CDR3 sequence: CAWSAKQSGLSSPLHF. CDR3 in DNA: TGTGCCTGGAGTGCCAAACAATCCGGACTCAGCTCACCCCTCCACTTT. Filled out from reference TRBV30 and TRBJ1-6, the complete variable domain reads SQTIHQWPATLVQPVGSPLSLECTVEGTSNPNLYWYRQAAGRGLQLLFYSVGIGQISSEVPQNLSASRPQDRQFILSSKKLLLSDSGFYLCAWSAKQSGLSSPLHFGNGTRLTVT.

This chain joins TRBV6-1 and TRBJ2-5; D ambiguous. V shed 0 bases and J shed 4 bases, with 12 bases lying between them. The germline V gene encodes CDR1 MNHNS and CDR2 SASEGT. CDR3 length equals 15 residues. The chain's CDR3 is CASSEAETGVETQYF. The CDR3 nucleotides are TGTGCCAGCAGTGAAGCGGAGACCGGAGTAGAGACCCAGTACTTC.

This clonotype came up many times. The chain links TRBV28 to TRBJ1-1; a weak D match, TRBD1 (6 bases). Germline CDR1 and CDR2: MDHEN and SYDVKM. This CDR3 contains 16 residues. V lost 5 bases, J lost 4 bases, and 20 bases lay in between. The chain's CDR3 is CASSPRTLQGSTEAFF. The CDR3 DNA follows: TGTGCCAGCAGTCCCCGAACGCTTCAGGGGAGCACTGAAGCTTTCTTT.

As regards this clonotype: It is unclear where the CDR3 begins or ends on the DNA, so no DNA is shown, and the CDR3 is as TCRdb lists it. This chain uses TRBV6-1 with TRBJ1-1; TRBD1 is the table's D call, not checked against the DNA. The CDR3 spans 15 residues, counting both ends. The germline CDR1 and CDR2 sequences are MNHNS and SASEGT. The CDR3 here is CASALTFGGNTEAFF.

Notes on this clonotype: Possible read error: a much larger clone is one base away. The chain employs TRBV11-2 and TRBJ2-7; possibly TRBD1 for D (5 bases). The CDR3 length is 13 residues. V lost 11 bases and J 7 bases, leaving 21 bases between the germline ends. Germline CDR1 reads SGHAT; CDR2 reads FQNNGV. CDR3 nucleotides: TGTGCCGGCAAACGACAGCTTGCTGGGGAGCAGTACTTC. Residues: CAGKRQLAGEQYF.

The sample holds one count of this clonotype. An end of the junction does not agree with germline; a read error may underlie this. The V gene is TRBV5-1, the J gene TRBJ2-1, with 9 positions matching TRBD1. The CDR3 has 14 amino acids. From germline, CDR1 is SGHRS and CDR2 YFSETQ. The CDR3: CASRTGTGFNKQFF. CDR3 nucleotide sequence: TGCGCCAGCAGAACCGGGACAGGGTTCAATAAGCAGTTCTTC.